Listed here is a single T cell receptor beta chain. Its antigen is undetermined. The data derive from a study of vaccination and CD4 T cells after COVID-19. Study as a whole: Convalescent donors totaled six males and four females, including two who were Hispanic.

The sample's treatment: approximately nine-day PBMC culture with coronavirus spike peptide pools or control peptides (ViraFEST assay). Sequencing of cultured CD4+ T cell DNA used the Oncomine TCR Beta short-read assay. Using its own MiXCR run on the PCR reads, TCRdb lists one record per CDR3 protein. The data contain about 18,000 distinct CDR3 sequences, 55% to 65% of them seen just once; the ten biggest clones take up roughly 5.2%. Regarding the study as a whole: No early post-infection timepoints were studied, and convalescent patients studied were relatively few.

This CDR3 is built from 16 residues. In germline, CDR1 is SGHNT, CDR2 YYREEE (reference sequence). The ends lost 2 bases at V and 6 bases at J; junction bases unmatched: 7. The receptor was isolated from a human donor who had recovered from COVID-19. This specimen consisted of CD4+ T cells from blood, cultured in vitro, obtained after SARS-CoV-2 vaccination. The chain recombines TRBV5-4 with TRBJ1-6; TRBD1 agrees at 8 bases. The CDR3 spells CASSLSGQAVNSPLHF. CDR3 nucleotide sequence: TGTGCCAGCAGCTTATCGGGACAGGCGGTTAATTCACCCCTCCACTTT.